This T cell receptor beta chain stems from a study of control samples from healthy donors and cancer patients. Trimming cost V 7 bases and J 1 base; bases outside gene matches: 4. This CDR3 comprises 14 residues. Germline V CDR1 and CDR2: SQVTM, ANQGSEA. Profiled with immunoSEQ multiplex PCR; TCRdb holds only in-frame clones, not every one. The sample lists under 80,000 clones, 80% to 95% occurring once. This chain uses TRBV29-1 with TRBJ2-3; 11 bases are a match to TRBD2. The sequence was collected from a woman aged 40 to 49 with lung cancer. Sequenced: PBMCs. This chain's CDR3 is CSAAGLAGTDTQYF. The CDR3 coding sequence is TGCAGCGCGGCGGGACTAGCGGGCACAGATACGCAGTATTTT.